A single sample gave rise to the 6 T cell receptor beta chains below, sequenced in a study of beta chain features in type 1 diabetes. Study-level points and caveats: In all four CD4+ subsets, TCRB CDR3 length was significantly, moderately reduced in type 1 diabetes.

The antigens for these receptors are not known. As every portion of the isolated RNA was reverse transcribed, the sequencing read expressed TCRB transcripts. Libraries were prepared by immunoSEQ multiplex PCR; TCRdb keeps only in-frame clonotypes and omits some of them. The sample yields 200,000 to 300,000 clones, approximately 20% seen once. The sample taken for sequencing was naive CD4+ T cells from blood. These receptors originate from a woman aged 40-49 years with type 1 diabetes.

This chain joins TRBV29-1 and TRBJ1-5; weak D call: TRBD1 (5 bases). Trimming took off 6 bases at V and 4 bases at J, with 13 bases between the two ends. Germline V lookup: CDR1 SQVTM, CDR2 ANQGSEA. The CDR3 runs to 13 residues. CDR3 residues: CSVAGGVNQPQHF. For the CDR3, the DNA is TGCAGCGTGGCGGGGGGAGTGAATCAGCCCCAGCATTTT.

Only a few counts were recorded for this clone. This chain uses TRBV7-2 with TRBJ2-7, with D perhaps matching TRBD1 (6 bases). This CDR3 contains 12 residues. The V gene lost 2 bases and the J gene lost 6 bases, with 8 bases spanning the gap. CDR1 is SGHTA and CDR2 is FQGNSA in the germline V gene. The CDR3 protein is CASSLYRAEQYF. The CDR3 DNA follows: TGTGCCAGCAGCTTATACAGGGCCGAGCAGTACTTC.

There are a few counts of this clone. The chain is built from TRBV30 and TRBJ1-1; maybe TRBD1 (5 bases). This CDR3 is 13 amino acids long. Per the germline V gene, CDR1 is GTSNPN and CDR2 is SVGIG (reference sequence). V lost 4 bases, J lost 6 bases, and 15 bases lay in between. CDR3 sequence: CAWTSQGGSEAFF. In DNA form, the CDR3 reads TGTGCCTGGACCTCTCAGGGTGGGTCTGAAGCTTTCTTT.

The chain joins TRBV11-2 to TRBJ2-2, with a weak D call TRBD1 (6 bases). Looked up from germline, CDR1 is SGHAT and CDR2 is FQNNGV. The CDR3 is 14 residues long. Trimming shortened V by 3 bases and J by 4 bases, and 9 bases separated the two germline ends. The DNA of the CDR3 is TGTGCCAGCAGCTTCGTAGGGGGCACCGGGGAGCTGTTTTTT. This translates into CASSFVGGTGELFF.

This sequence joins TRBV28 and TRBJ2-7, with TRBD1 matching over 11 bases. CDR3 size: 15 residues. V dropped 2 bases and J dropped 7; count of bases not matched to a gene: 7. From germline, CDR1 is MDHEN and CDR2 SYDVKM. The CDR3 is CASSLDGTGGREQYF. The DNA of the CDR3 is TGTGCCAGCAGTTTAGATGGGACAGGGGGACGAGAGCAGTACTTC. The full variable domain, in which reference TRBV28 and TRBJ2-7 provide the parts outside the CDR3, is DVKVTQSSRYLVKRTGEKVFLECVQDMDHENMFWYRQDPGLGLRLIYFSYDVKMKEKGDIPEGYSVSREKKERFSLILESASTNQTSMYLCASSLDGTGGREQYFGPGTRLTVT.

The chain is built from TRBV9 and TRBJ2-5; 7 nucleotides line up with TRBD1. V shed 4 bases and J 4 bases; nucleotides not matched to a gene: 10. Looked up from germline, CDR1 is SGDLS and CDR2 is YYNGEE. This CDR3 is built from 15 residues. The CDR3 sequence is CASSSQTGNRETQYF. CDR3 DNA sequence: TGTGCCAGCAGCTCCCAGACAGGGAATAGAGAGACCCAGTACTTC.